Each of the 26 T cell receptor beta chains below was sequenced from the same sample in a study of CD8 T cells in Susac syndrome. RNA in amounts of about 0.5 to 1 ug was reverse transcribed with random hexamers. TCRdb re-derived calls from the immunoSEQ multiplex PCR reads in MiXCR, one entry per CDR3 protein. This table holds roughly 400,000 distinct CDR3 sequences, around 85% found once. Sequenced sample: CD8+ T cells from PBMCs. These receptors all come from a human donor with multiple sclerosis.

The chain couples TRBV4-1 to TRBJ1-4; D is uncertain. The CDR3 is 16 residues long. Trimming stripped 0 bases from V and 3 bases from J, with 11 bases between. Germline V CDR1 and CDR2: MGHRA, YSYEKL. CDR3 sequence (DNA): TGCGCCAGCAGCCAAGAGGGCCCGAAGGCTAATGAAAAACTGTTTTTT. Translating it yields CASSQEGPKANEKLFF.

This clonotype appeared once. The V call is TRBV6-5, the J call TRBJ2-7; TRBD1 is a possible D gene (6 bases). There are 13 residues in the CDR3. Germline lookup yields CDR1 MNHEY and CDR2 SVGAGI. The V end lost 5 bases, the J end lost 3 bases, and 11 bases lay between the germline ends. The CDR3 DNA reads TGTGCCAGCAGTATTAACAGGGTCTACGAGCAGTACTTC. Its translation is CASSINRVYEQYF.

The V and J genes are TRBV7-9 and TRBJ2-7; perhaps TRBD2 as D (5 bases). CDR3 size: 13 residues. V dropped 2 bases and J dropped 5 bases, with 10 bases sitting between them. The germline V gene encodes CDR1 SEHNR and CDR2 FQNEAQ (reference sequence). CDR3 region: CASSLSGVNEQYF. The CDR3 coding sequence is TGTGCCAGCAGCTTATCCGGGGTCAACGAGCAGTACTTC.

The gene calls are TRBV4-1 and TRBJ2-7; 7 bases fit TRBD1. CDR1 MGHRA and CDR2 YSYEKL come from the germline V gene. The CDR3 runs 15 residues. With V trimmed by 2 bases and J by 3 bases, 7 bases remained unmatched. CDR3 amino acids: CASSQLDRSYYEQYF. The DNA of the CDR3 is TGCGCCAGCAGCCAACTGGACAGGAGCTACTACGAGCAGTACTTC.

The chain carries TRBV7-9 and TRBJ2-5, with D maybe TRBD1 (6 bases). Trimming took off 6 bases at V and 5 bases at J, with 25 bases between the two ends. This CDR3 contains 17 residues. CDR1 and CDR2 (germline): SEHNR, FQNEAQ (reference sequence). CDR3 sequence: CASRTWMPGQGHETQYF. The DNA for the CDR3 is TGTGCCAGCAGAACTTGGATGCCGGGCCAGGGGCATGAGACCCAGTACTTC.

The CDR3 reads CASSYTSGTEHGYTF. CDR3 nucleotides: TGTGCCAGCAGTTACACATCCGGGACAGAGCATGGCTACACCTTC. V gene TRBV6-6 combines with J gene TRBJ1-2; 7 nucleotides align to TRBD1. The germline gives CDR1 MNHNY, CDR2 SVGAGI (reference sequence). With 2 bases clipped from V and 6 bases from J, the junction kept 9 bases outside the gene matches. The CDR3 is 15 residues long.

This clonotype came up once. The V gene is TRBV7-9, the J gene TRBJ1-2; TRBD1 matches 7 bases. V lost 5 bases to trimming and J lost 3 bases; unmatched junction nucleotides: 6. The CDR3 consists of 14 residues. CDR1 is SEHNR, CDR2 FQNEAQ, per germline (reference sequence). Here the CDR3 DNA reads TGTGCCAGCAGCACGGGGACAGCCTACTATGGCTACACCTTC. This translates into CASSTGTAYYGYTF. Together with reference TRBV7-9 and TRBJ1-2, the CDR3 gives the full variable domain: DTGVSQNPRHKITKRGQNVTFRCDPISEHNRLYWYRQTLGQGPEFLTYFQNEAQLEKSRLLSDRFSAERPKGSFSTLEIQRTEQGDSAMYLCASSTGTAYYGYTFGSGTRLTVV.

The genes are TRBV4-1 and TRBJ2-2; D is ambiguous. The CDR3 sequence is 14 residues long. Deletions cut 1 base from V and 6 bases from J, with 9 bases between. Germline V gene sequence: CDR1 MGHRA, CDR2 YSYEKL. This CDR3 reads CASSQGIHAGELFF. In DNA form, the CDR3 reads TGCGCCAGCAGCCAAGGGATCCACGCCGGGGAGCTGTTTTTT.

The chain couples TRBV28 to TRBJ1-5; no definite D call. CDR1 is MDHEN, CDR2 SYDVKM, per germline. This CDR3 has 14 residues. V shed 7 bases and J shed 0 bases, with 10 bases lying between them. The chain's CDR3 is CASKSSHSNQPQHF. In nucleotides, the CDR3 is TGTGCCAGCAAAAGTTCTCATAGCAATCAGCCCCAGCATTTT.

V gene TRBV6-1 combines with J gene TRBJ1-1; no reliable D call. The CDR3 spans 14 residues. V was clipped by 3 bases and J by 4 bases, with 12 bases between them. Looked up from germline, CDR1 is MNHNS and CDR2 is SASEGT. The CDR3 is CASSDIPPATEAFF. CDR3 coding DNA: TGTGCCAGCAGTGACATCCCCCCGGCCACTGAAGCTTTCTTT.

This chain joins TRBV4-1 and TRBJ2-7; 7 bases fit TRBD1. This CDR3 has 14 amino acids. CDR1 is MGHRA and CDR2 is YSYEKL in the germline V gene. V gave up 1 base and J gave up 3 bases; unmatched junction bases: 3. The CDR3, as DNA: TGCGCCAGCAGCCAAGGTAACAGGGGCTACGAGCAGTACTTC. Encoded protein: CASSQGNRGYEQYF.

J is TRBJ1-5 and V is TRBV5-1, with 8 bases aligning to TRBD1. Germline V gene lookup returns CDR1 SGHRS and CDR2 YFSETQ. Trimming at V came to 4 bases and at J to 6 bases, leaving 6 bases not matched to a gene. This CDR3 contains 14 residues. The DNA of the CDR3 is TGCGCCAGCAGCGTGACAGGGGTAGGTCAGCCCCAGCATTTT. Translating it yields CASSVTGVGQPQHF.

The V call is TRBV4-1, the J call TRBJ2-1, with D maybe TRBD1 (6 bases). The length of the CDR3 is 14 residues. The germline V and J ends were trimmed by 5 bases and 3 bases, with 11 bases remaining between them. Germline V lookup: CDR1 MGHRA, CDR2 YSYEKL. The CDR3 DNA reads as TGCGCCAGCAGCACTCCGACAGGCTACAATGAGCAGTTCTTC. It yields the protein CASSTPTGYNEQFF.

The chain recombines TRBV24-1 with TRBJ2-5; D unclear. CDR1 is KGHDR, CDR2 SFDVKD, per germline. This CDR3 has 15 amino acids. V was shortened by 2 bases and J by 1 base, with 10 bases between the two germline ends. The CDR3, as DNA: TGTGCCACCAGTGATTCCCGAAACCTCCAAGAGACCCAGTACTTC. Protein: CATSDSRNLQETQYF.

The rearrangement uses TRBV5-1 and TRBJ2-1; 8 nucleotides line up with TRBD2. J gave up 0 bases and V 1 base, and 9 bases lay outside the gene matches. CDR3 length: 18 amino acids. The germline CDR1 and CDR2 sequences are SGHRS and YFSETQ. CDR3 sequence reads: CASSLWSAAGGSYNEQFF. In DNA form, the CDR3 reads TGCGCCAGCAGCTTGTGGTCGGCGGCGGGGGGCTCCTACAATGAGCAGTTCTTC.

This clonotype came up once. The CDR3, as DNA: TGTGCCAGCAGTTACCAGGAGGGGACAGGGCAACCTGAAGCTTTCTTT. It is translated as CASSYQEGTGQPEAFF. V gene TRBV6-5 combines with J gene TRBJ1-1; 9 nucleotides match TRBD1. CDR1 MNHEY and CDR2 SVGAGI come from the germline V gene. The length of the CDR3 is 16 residues. With V trimmed by 2 bases and J by 6 bases, 10 bases remained unmatched.

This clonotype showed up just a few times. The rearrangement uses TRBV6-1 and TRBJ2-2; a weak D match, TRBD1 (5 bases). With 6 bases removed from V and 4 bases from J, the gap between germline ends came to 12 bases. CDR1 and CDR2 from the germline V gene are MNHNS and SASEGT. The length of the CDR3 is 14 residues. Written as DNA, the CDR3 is TGTGCCAGCAGAACAGGAGCCGGCACCGGGGAGCTGTTTTTT. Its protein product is CASRTGAGTGELFF.

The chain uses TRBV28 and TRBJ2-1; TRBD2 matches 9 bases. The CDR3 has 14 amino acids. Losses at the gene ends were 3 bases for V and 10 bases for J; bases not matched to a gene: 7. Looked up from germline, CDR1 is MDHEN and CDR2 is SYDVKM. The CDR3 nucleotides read TGTGCCAGCAGTTTGATCCTAGCGGGAAGAGAGCAGTTCTTC. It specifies CASSLILAGREQFF. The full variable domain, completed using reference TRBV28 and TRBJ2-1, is DVKVTQSSRYLVKRTGEKVFLECVQDMDHENMFWYRQDPGLGLRLIYFSYDVKMKEKGDIPEGYSVSREKKERFSLILESASTNQTSMYLCASSLILAGREQFFGPGTRLTVL.

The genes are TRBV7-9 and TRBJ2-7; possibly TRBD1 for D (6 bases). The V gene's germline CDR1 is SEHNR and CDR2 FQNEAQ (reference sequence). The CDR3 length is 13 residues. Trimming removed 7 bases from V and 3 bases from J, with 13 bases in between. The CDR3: CASKGQGNYEQYF. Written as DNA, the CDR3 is TGTGCCAGCAAGGGGCAGGGGAACTACGAGCAGTACTTC.

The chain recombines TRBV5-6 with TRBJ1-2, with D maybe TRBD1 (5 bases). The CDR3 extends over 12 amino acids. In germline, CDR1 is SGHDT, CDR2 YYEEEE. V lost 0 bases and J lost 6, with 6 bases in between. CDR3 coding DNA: TGTGCCAGCAGCTTGGAAGGGGATGGCTACACCTTC. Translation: CASSLEGDGYTF.

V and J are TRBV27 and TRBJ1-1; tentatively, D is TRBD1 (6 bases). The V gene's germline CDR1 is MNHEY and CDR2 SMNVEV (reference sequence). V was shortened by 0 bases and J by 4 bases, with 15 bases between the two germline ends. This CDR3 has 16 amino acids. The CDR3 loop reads CASSLSGPVGATEAFF. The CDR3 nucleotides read TGTGCCAGCAGTTTATCCGGGCCCGTGGGGGCCACTGAAGCTTTCTTT.

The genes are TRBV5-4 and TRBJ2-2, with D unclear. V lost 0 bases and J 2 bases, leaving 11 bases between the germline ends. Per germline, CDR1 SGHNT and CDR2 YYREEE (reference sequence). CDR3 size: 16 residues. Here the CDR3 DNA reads TGTGCCAGCAGCTTGGGAGCAGTTTCTAACACCGGGGAGCTGTTTTTT. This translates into CASSLGAVSNTGELFF.

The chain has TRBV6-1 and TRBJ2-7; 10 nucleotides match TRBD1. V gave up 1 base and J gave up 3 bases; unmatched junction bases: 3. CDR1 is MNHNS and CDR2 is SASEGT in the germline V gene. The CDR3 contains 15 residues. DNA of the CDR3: TGTGCCAGCAGTGAAGAGTGGGACAGGGGCTACGAGCAGTACTTC. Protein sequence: CASSEEWDRGYEQYF.

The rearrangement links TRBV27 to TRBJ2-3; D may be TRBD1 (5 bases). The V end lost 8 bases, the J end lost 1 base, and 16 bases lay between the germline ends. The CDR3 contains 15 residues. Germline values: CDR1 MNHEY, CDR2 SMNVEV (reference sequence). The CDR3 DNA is TGTGCCAGCTCCAACTCGAAAGGGGGCACAGATACGCAGTATTTT. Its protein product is CASSNSKGGTDTQYF.

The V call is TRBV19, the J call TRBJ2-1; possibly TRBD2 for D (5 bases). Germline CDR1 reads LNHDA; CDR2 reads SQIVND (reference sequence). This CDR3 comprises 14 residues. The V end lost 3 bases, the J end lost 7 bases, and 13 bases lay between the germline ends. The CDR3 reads CASSIRGFRNEQFF. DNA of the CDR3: TGTGCCAGTAGTATTCGGGGTTTTAGAAATGAGCAGTTCTTC.

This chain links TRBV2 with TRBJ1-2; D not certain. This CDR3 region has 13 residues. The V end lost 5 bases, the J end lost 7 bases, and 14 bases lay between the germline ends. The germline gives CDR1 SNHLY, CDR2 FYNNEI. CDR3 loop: CASSPPRLFGYTF. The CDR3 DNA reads TGTGCCAGCAGTCCCCCACGGCTTTTTGGCTACACCTTC.